Each of the 20 T cell receptor beta chains below was sequenced from the same sample in a study of blood T cell repertoires in COVID-19. Profiling relied on immunoSEQ multiplex PCR, and the TCRdb table lists in-frame clones only, not all of them. The sample shows 200,000 to 300,000 clones, roughly 91% of them seen only once. The specimen sequenced was PBMCs or T cells enriched from blood (not recorded which). The receptors originated from a woman in her 30s who had recovered from COVID-19.

The CDR3 DNA is TGTGCCAGCTCACCACTTTCCGAGGACAGGCGGCATGGCTACACCTTC. Protein sequence: CASSPLSEDRRHGYTF. The chain couples TRBV18 to TRBJ1-2, with 7 bases lining up with TRBD1. CDR3 length: 16 amino acids. Per the germline V gene, CDR1 is KGHSH and CDR2 is LQKENI. V was clipped by 1 base and J by 6 bases; unmatched bases: 11.

The rearrangement uses TRBV6-4 and TRBJ2-2, with TRBD2 identical over 9 bases. Germline lookup yields CDR1 MRHNA and CDR2 SNTAGT. The trim removed 3 bases at V and 2 bases at J, leaving 7 bases unmatched. CDR3 size: 17 residues. CDR3 protein: CASSEGLATLNTGELFF. CDR3 DNA sequence: TGTGCCAGCAGTGAAGGACTAGCGACCCTTAACACCGGGGAGCTGTTTTTT.

The chain recombines TRBV6-2 or TRBV6-3 with TRBJ1-2; tentative D call: TRBD1 (5 bases). With 3 bases removed from V and 6 bases from J, the gap between germline ends came to 14 bases. Germline V gene sequence: CDR1 MNHEY, CDR2 SVGEGT. The CDR3 is 14 residues long. The chain's CDR3 is CASSYFRAINGYTF. The CDR3 bases are TGTGCCAGCAGTTATTTCAGGGCGATAAATGGCTACACCTTC.

The chain couples TRBV4-2 to TRBJ2-3, with TRBD2 matching over 14 bases. This CDR3 comprises 15 residues. Germline V gene lookup returns CDR1 LGHNA and CDR2 YNFKEQ. Trimming took 3 bases from V and 6 from J; bases not matched to a gene: 2. The CDR3 spells CASSQGLAGEDTQYF. Written as DNA, the CDR3 is TGTGCCAGCAGCCAGGGACTAGCGGGGGAGGATACGCAGTATTTT.

J is TRBJ2-1 and V is TRBV27, with a weak D call TRBD2 (5 bases). V lost 8 bases, J lost 6 bases, and 17 bases lay in between. Germline V lookup: CDR1 MNHEY, CDR2 SMNVEV (reference sequence). CDR3 length: 14 amino acids. As DNA, the CDR3 is TGTGCCAGCCAAACGTCTCGGACTCCCAATGAGCAGTTCTTC. Encoded protein: CASQTSRTPNEQFF.

The chain employs TRBV21-1 and TRBJ2-2; no DNA check was done on the table's D call, TRBD2. TRBV21-1 constitutes a pseudogene. The CDR3 runs 15 residues. CDR3 region: CAISPGRSPTGELFF. CDR3 nucleotides: TGTGCCATCTCCCCCGGTCGGTCCCCCACCGGGGAGCTGTTTTTT.

The CDR3 DNA follows: TGCGCCAGCAGCCCCGGAGGGAACACCGGGGAGCTGTTTTTT. Its protein is CASSPGGNTGELFF. The chain links TRBV5-1 to TRBJ2-2; D might be TRBD2 (5 bases). CDR1 SGHRS and CDR2 YFSETQ come from the germline V gene. The CDR3 has 14 residues. The V end lost 4 bases, the J end lost 1 base, and 8 bases lay between the germline ends.

This chain connects TRBV11-3 to TRBJ2-1, with a weak D call TRBD2 (8 bases). Germline CDR1 is SGHNT and CDR2 is YENEEA. The length of the CDR3 is 18 residues. V lost 5 bases to trimming and J lost 1 base, with 21 bases between them. CDR3: CASSLRDSGSFSYNEQFF. The CDR3 bases are TGTGCCAGCAGCCTCCGGGACAGCGGGAGTTTTTCCTACAATGAGCAGTTCTTC.

This rearrangement joins TRBV4-1 to TRBJ1-1, with 8 nucleotides matching TRBD1. CDR3 length equals 15 residues. V was pared by 4 bases and J by 1 base, with 5 bases of the junction left unmatched. Germline V lookup: CDR1 MGHRA, CDR2 YSYEKL. Here the CDR3 reads CASSRSGQANTEAFF. Here the CDR3 DNA reads TGCGCCAGCAGCCGATCGGGACAGGCGAACACTGAAGCTTTCTTT.

The chain recombines TRBV9 with TRBJ2-3, with 11 bases fitting TRBD2. Trimming cost V 3 bases and J 7 bases; bases outside gene matches: 13. Germline V gene data show CDR1 as SGDLS and CDR2 as YYNGEE. The CDR3 covers 17 residues. For the CDR3, the DNA is TGTGCCAGCAGCGCGTCCCCGGGACTAGCGGAAACCCATACGCAGTATTTT. Protein: CASSASPGLAETHTQYF. The full variable domain, with the rest looked up from reference TRBV9 and TRBJ2-3, is DSGVTQTPKHLITATGQRVTLRCSPRSGDLSVYWYQQSLDQGLQFLIQYYNGEERAKGNILERFSAQQFPDLHSELNLSSLELGDSALYFCASSASPGLAETHTQYFGPGTRLTVL.

V is TRBV27 and J is TRBJ1-4; possibly TRBD1 for D (5 bases). CDR1 is MNHEY, CDR2 SMNVEV, per germline (reference sequence). Trimming shortened V by 6 bases and J by 4 bases, and 9 bases separated the two germline ends. The CDR3 runs to 13 residues. DNA for the CDR3: TGTGCCAGCAGGGTCAGGGTTAATGAAAAACTGTTTTTT. Protein: CASRVRVNEKLFF.

V gene TRBV7-9 combines with J gene TRBJ2-5; 11 nucleotides match TRBD1. The trim removed 5 bases at V and 4 bases at J, leaving 15 bases unmatched. Germline assignment: CDR1 SEHNR and CDR2 FQNEAQ (reference sequence). The CDR3 totals 18 residues. The CDR3 nucleotides are TGTGCCAGCAGCACTCGGACAGGGGGCGGCTTGGTCGGAGAGACCCAGTACTTC. Translation: CASSTRTGGGLVGETQYF.

The J gene is TRBJ2-3, the V gene TRBV9; 7 bases line up with TRBD1. Germline V gives CDR1 SGDLS, CDR2 YYNGEE. The CDR3 loop spans 14 amino acids. V lost 4 bases, J lost 5 bases, and 7 bases stayed unmatched. The CDR3, as DNA: TGTGCCAGCAGCTCTGGACAGGTGGGAGATACGCAGTATTTT. This encodes CASSSGQVGDTQYF.

Here the CDR3 DNA reads TGTGCCACAGGACAGAGAGACACTGAAGCTTTCTTT. It specifies CATGQRDTEAFF. The chain links TRBV13 to TRBJ1-1; maybe TRBD1 (6 bases). The CDR3 spans 12 residues. V was shortened by 10 bases and J by 3 bases, with 12 bases between the two germline ends. The V gene's germline CDR1 is PRHDT and CDR2 FYEKMQ (reference sequence).

CDR3 loop: CASSETGSINEQYF. Here the CDR3 DNA reads TGTGCCAGCAGTGAAACAGGGAGTATCAACGAGCAGTACTTC. The chain carries TRBV25-1 and TRBJ2-7, with a weak D call TRBD1 (6 bases). The CDR3 runs to 14 residues. V lost 2 bases, J lost 5 bases, and 13 bases lay in between. Germline V gives CDR1 MGHDK, CDR2 SYGVNS.

This rearrangement joins TRBV9 to TRBJ2-2, with 10 bases lining up with TRBD2. The CDR3 contains 19 residues. Germline V lookup: CDR1 SGDLS, CDR2 YYNGEE. The trim removed 4 bases at V and 0 bases at J, leaving 12 bases unmatched. CDR3 nucleotides: TGTGCCAGCAGCCCCAGAGGACTAGCGGTATTTCCGAACACCGGGGAGCTGTTTTTT. Its protein is CASSPRGLAVFPNTGELFF.

The chain has TRBV6-6 and TRBJ2-1; 7 bases are shared with TRBD2. The CDR3 loop spans 16 amino acids. Unmatched junction bases numbered 5, after V lost 0 bases and J lost 3 bases. CDR1 is MNHNY and CDR2 is SVGAGI in the germline V gene (reference sequence). Written as DNA, the CDR3 is TGTGCCAGCAGTTACTCGCGCGGGAGCGACTACAATGAGCAGTTCTTC. Protein product: CASSYSRGSDYNEQFF.

DNA for the CDR3: TGTGCCAGCTCACCACCGGGACAGGCCATTACTAACTATGGCTACACCTTC. Residues: CASSPPGQAITNYGYTF. V is TRBV18 and J is TRBJ1-2; TRBD1 matches at 8 bases. Germline trimming cut 0 bases from V and 0 bases from J; bases unmatched to any gene: 6. The CDR3 consists of 17 residues. Looked up from germline, CDR1 is KGHSH and CDR2 is LQKENI.

The chain joins TRBV19 to TRBJ1-1; a weak D match, TRBD1 (6 bases). The CDR3 runs to 14 residues. Between the trimmed V and J ends, which lost 7 bases and 7 bases, there was a span of 19 bases. CDR1 is LNHDA and CDR2 is SQIVND in the germline V gene (reference sequence). The CDR3, as DNA: TGTGCCAGTATTCCGGGGGGCCCTTCTAATGAAGCTTTCTTT. Translating it yields CASIPGGPSNEAFF.

This clone was detected only once. The chain couples TRBV5-1 to TRBJ1-2; 8 positions agree with TRBD1. The junction had 19 bases not matched to a gene; V was cut back by 5 bases and J by 7 bases. The CDR3 extends over 17 amino acids. Germline-derived CDR1 and CDR2 are SGHRS and YFSETQ. The CDR3 nucleotides read TGCGCCAGCAGTTCTTACGGGACAGGAACATCGGAAGCTGGCTACACCTTC. Its translation is CASSSYGTGTSEAGYTF. Full variable domain (missing parts from reference TRBV5-1 and TRBJ1-2): KAGVTQTPRYLIKTRGQQVTLSCSPISGHRSVSWYQQTPGQGLQFLFEYFSETQRNKGNFPGRFSGRQFSNSRSEMNVSTLELGDSALYLCASSSYGTGTSEAGYTFGSGTRLTVV.